This T cell receptor beta chain appears in the sequencing data of a study of cytomegalovirus exposure and HLA in healthy donors. Study-level information: Across almost 400 genotyped donors, over 70% landed in the Caucasian-associated ancestry cluster. The study, taken as a whole, reports: Near-uniform donor sequencing depth was presumed by presence/absence analyses.

The PCR employed 60 Vbeta primers together with 13 Jbeta primers. As processed by the authors: About 11 million of the roughly 80 million unique TCR beta chains counted in a later analysis were shared. TCRdb's copy holds only in-frame clones and misses some; the assay was immunoSEQ multiplex PCR. The DNA was the basis for D and trimming; V, J and clone size are from that table. The table lists over 50,000 clones, 70% to 80% of them singletons, with roughly 51% in the top ten. The CDR3 is made up of 13 amino acids. Trimming took off 0 bases at V and 8 bases at J, with 11 bases between the two ends. The germline gives CDR1 GTSNPN, CDR2 SVGIG (reference sequence). This clone was seen a few times. Its antigen remains unidentified. Other DNA sequences in this specimen translate into the identical CDR3.

The source is a man aged 50-60 years in good health and CMV-seropositive. The V and J genes are TRBV30 and TRBJ2-1, with D possibly matching TRBD1 (5 bases). The sequenced sample was PBMCs. The CDR3 loop reads CAWSVQGFDEQFF. CDR3 in DNA: TGTGCCTGGAGTGTCCAGGGCTTCGATGAGCAGTTCTTC.